This TCR beta chain derives from a study of response to subunit inactivated influenza vaccine. Findings and caveats of the study: T cells newly recruited by each seasonal influenza vaccination are few, the authors suggested.

This clonotype was seen a few times. As yet, its antigen is unknown. The CDR3 is made up of 13 amino acids. Trimming shortened V by 3 bases and J by 2 bases, and 7 bases separated the two germline ends. Per germline, CDR1 DFQATT and CDR2 SNEGSKA (reference sequence). TCRdb processed the RT-PCR reads anew with MiXCR; each CDR3 protein has one entry. The repertoire has more than 600,000 distinct CDR3 sequences, 18% of them found once; the top ten carry approximately 10%. Sequencing was performed on PBMCs from blood, taken roughly 5 days after vaccination. The gene calls are TRBV20-1 and TRBJ1-4; D may be TRBD1 (5 bases). The TCR originated in a man aged 45 to 65 who received an inactivated influenza vaccine. The CDR3 bases are TGCAGTGCTAGGACAGATACTAATGAAAAACTGTTTTTT. Its translation: CSARTDTNEKLFF.